This T cell receptor beta chain was sequenced during a study of shared clonotypes between healthy human individuals. The CDR3 loop spans 16 amino acids. Germline V lookup: CDR1 LNHNV, CDR2 YYDKDF (reference sequence). Deletions cut 1 base from V and 0 bases from J, with 12 bases between. Clones were read by immunoSEQ multiplex PCR, and TCRdb kept only the in-frame ones, dropping some. This sample has approximately 2.3 million clones, with 90% to 95% found just once. The V and J genes are TRBV15 and TRBJ2-5, with no clear D. The specimen sequenced was naive CD4+ T cells from PBMCs. Subset of the sample: CD45RA+ positively selected. The origin of this receptor is a man between 18 and 29 years old in good health. Some clones in this sample may be carry-over from other donors' samples. CDR3 nucleotide sequence: TGTGCCACCAGCAGAGGGGCGGTCACGTACCAAGAGACCCAGTACTTC. Amino acid sequence: CATSRGAVTYQETQYF.